A selection of T cell receptor beta chains follows, all from one sample in a study of cytomegalovirus exposure and HLA in healthy donors. The data were produced by immunoSEQ multiplex PCR, yet TCRdb's version contains in-frame clones alone and is incomplete. The sample shows around 130,000 clones, around 83% of them seen only once. Sequencing was carried out using PBMCs. These receptors were obtained from a woman younger than 30 in good health and CMV-seropositive. Each CDR3 is given with its conserved first and last residue. Each record gives: CDR3 length, J gene, D gene, V gene, clone size, CDR3 protein, CDR3 DNA. The D gene is left open where the match is weak. Clone size is not always given. Where it is, it says once, few, many or a class for expanded clones.

CDR3 length: 12; J gene: TRBJ2-7; D gene: .; V gene: TRBV6-5; clone size: few; CDR3 protein: CASSQGGREQYF; CDR3 DNA: TGTGCCAGCAGCCAGGGGGGTCGCGAGCAGTACTTC
CDR3 length: 16; J gene: TRBJ2-2; D gene: TRBD1; V gene: TRBV19; clone size: few; CDR3 protein: CASRTPGQGPRGELFF; CDR3 DNA: TGTGCCAGTAGGACTCCGGGACAGGGTCCACGGGGGGAGCTGTTTTTT
CDR3 length: 16; J gene: TRBJ2-3; D gene: TRBD2; V gene: TRBV2; clone size: .; CDR3 protein: CASTRATGGSTDTQYF; CDR3 DNA: TGTGCCAGCACGCGTGCGACGGGGGGATCCACAGATACGCAGTATTTT
CDR3 length: 18; J gene: TRBJ2-3; D gene: TRBD2; V gene: TRBV2; clone size: few; CDR3 protein: CASSARTSGGAVTDTQYF; CDR3 DNA: TGTGCCAGCAGCGCAAGGACTAGCGGGGGGGCGGTCACAGATACGCAGTATTTT
CDR3 length: 16; J gene: TRBJ2-5; D gene: TRBD1; V gene: TRBV9; clone size: once; CDR3 protein: CASSVMDRGLGETQYF; CDR3 DNA: TGTGCCAGCAGCGTAATGGACAGGGGGCTGGGTGAGACCCAGTACTTC
CDR3 length: 13; J gene: TRBJ2-5; D gene: .; V gene: TRBV11-2; clone size: .; CDR3 protein: CASSLNGQETQYF; CDR3 DNA: TGTGCCAGCAGCTTAAACGGCCAAGAGACCCAGTACTTC
CDR3 length: 15; J gene: TRBJ1-3; D gene: .; V gene: TRBV30; clone size: .; CDR3 protein: CAWSRTLSSGNTIYF; CDR3 DNA: TGTGCCTGGAGCCGAACCCTGAGCTCTGGAAACACCATATATTTT
CDR3 length: 14; J gene: TRBJ2-1; D gene: TRBD2; V gene: TRBV5-1; clone size: once; CDR3 protein: CASSLVAGGNEQFF; CDR3 DNA: TGCGCCAGCAGCTTGGTAGCGGGAGGCAATGAGCAGTTCTTC
CDR3 length: 16; J gene: TRBJ2-1; D gene: TRBD2; V gene: TRBV19; clone size: .; CDR3 protein: CASSTRGRGTYNEQFF; CDR3 DNA: TGTGCCAGTAGTACACGAGGGCGGGGGACCTACAATGAGCAGTTCTTC
CDR3 length: 13; J gene: TRBJ2-7; D gene: .; V gene: TRBV7-9; clone size: .; CDR3 protein: CSSSFVPGYEQYF; CDR3 DNA: TGTTCCAGCAGCTTTGTACCAGGCTACGAGCAGTACTTC
CDR3 length: 16; J gene: TRBJ2-1; D gene: TRBD2; V gene: TRBV11-2; clone size: few; CDR3 protein: CASSLRGGGDYNEQFF; CDR3 DNA: TGTGCCAGCAGCCTCAGGGGCGGGGGGGACTACAATGAGCAGTTCTTC
CDR3 length: 15; J gene: TRBJ2-7; D gene: TRBD1; V gene: TRBV7-2; clone size: .; CDR3 protein: CASSPTRQGPYEQYF; CDR3 DNA: TGTGCCAGCAGCCCCACGAGACAGGGCCCTTACGAGCAGTACTTC
CDR3 length: 14; J gene: TRBJ1-4; D gene: TRBD1; V gene: TRBV28; clone size: .; CDR3 protein: CASSPGGQREKLFF; CDR3 DNA: TGTGCCAGCAGCCCTGGGGGACAGAGGGAAAAACTGTTTTTT
CDR3 length: 14; J gene: TRBJ1-5; D gene: TRBD1; V gene: TRBV19; clone size: once; CDR3 protein: CASSSTGANQPQHF; CDR3 DNA: TGTGCCAGTAGTTCTACAGGGGCCAATCAGCCCCAGCATTTT
CDR3 length: 16; J gene: TRBJ2-3; D gene: TRBD2; V gene: TRBV5-1; clone size: .; CDR3 protein: CASSRGDSGAADTQYF; CDR3 DNA: TGCGCCAGCAGCCGAGGTGATAGCGGGGCGGCAGATACGCAGTATTTT
CDR3 length: 15; J gene: TRBJ1-6; D gene: .; V gene: TRBV4-1; clone size: once; CDR3 protein: CASSQDSVVSSPLHF; CDR3 DNA: TGCGCCAGCAGCCAAGATTCGGTGGTGAGTTCACCCCTCCACTTT
CDR3 length: 14; J gene: TRBJ2-7; D gene: .; V gene: TRBV6-5; clone size: .; CDR3 protein: CASSSGDRDAEQYF; CDR3 DNA: TGTGCCAGCAGTTCGGGAGACAGGGATGCCGAGCAGTACTTC
CDR3 length: 14; J gene: TRBJ2-7; D gene: .; V gene: TRBV6-1; clone size: .; CDR3 protein: CASSEVGHPVEQYF; CDR3 DNA: TGTGCCAGCAGTGAAGTGGGACACCCCGTGGAGCAGTACTTC
CDR3 length: 14; J gene: TRBJ2-7; D gene: TRBD1; V gene: TRBV2; clone size: .; CDR3 protein: CASSDPGQAGEQYF; CDR3 DNA: TGTGCCAGCAGCGACCCGGGACAGGCGGGAGAGCAGTACTTC
CDR3 length: 16; J gene: TRBJ2-2; D gene: TRBD2; V gene: TRBV7-9; clone size: .; CDR3 protein: CSSSPIAGGLTGELFF; CDR3 DNA: TGTTCCAGCAGCCCTATAGCGGGGGGCCTCACCGGGGAGCTGTTTTTT
CDR3 length: 15; J gene: TRBJ2-7; D gene: TRBD1; V gene: TRBV7-3; clone size: .; CDR3 protein: CASSLGTGGVYEQYF; CDR3 DNA: TGTGCCAGCAGCTTAGGGACAGGGGGAGTCTACGAGCAGTACTTC
CDR3 length: 15; J gene: TRBJ1-1; D gene: TRBD1; V gene: TRBV5-1; clone size: .; CDR3 protein: CASSFDRGEGTEAFF; CDR3 DNA: TGCGCCAGCAGCTTCGACAGGGGTGAAGGCACTGAAGCTTTCTTT
CDR3 length: 16; J gene: TRBJ1-2; D gene: .; V gene: TRBV28; clone size: .; CDR3 protein: CASSLEGQGPNYGYTF; CDR3 DNA: TGTGCCAGCAGTTTAGAGGGGCAGGGGCCGAACTATGGCTACACCTTC
CDR3 length: 13; J gene: TRBJ1-5; D gene: .; V gene: TRBV6-1; clone size: .; CDR3 protein: CASSDYQNQPQHF; CDR3 DNA: TGTGCCAGCAGTGATTACCAGAATCAGCCCCAGCATTTT
CDR3 length: 16; J gene: TRBJ2-7; D gene: .; V gene: TRBV19; clone size: .; CDR3 protein: CASSIGQVGGSYEQYF; CDR3 DNA: TGTGCCAGTAGTATAGGGCAGGTGGGGGGCTCCTACGAGCAGTACTTC
CDR3 length: 12; J gene: TRBJ2-7; D gene: .; V gene: TRBV28; clone size: .; CDR3 protein: CASERTTYEQYF; CDR3 DNA: TGTGCTAGTGAACGAACTACCTACGAGCAGTACTTC
CDR3 length: 15; J gene: TRBJ1-1; D gene: TRBD1; V gene: TRBV28; clone size: .; CDR3 protein: CASSSGTGVSTEAFF; CDR3 DNA: TGTGCCAGCAGTTCTGGGACAGGGGTTAGCACTGAAGCTTTCTTT
CDR3 length: 15; J gene: TRBJ1-2; D gene: TRBD1; V gene: TRBV5-6; clone size: few; CDR3 protein: CASSLVAGGTHGYTF; CDR3 DNA: TGTGCCAGCAGCTTGGTGGCAGGGGGTACTCATGGCTACACCTTC
CDR3 length: 16; J gene: TRBJ2-5; D gene: TRBD2; V gene: TRBV7-3; clone size: .; CDR3 protein: CASSLTASGGMETQYF; CDR3 DNA: TGTGCCAGCAGCTTAACCGCTAGCGGGGGTATGGAGACCCAGTACTTC
CDR3 length: 14; J gene: TRBJ2-7; D gene: TRBD1; V gene: TRBV4-1; clone size: once; CDR3 protein: CASSRGQGLGEQYF; CDR3 DNA: TGCGCCAGCAGCCGGGGACAGGGTCTGGGCGAGCAGTACTTC
CDR3 length: 12; J gene: TRBJ2-7; D gene: .; V gene: TRBV5-1; clone size: .; CDR3 protein: CASSWGTYEQYF; CDR3 DNA: TGCGCCAGCAGCTGGGGCACCTACGAGCAGTACTTC
CDR3 length: 12; J gene: TRBJ2-5; D gene: .; V gene: TRBV28; clone size: .; CDR3 protein: CASSLEQETQYF; CDR3 DNA: TGTGCCAGCAGTTTGGAGCAAGAGACCCAGTACTTC
CDR3 length: 13; J gene: TRBJ2-1; D gene: TRBD2; V gene: TRBV27; clone size: .; CDR3 protein: CASSGGAFGEQFF; CDR3 DNA: TGTGCCAGCAGCGGGGGGGCATTCGGTGAGCAGTTCTTC
CDR3 length: 15; J gene: TRBJ2-2; D gene: .; V gene: TRBV2; clone size: .; CDR3 protein: CASSAIPPNTGELFF; CDR3 DNA: TGTGCCAGCAGCGCGATACCACCGAACACCGGGGAGCTGTTTTTT
CDR3 length: 17; J gene: TRBJ2-3; D gene: TRBD2; V gene: TRBV12-5; clone size: .; CDR3 protein: CASVLRLAGARTDTQYF; CDR3 DNA: TGTGCTAGTGTCCTCCGACTAGCGGGGGCCCGCACAGATACGCAGTATTTT
CDR3 length: 14; J gene: TRBJ2-7; D gene: TRBD2; V gene: TRBV7-9; clone size: .; CDR3 protein: CASRQDGGSYEQYF; CDR3 DNA: TGTGCCAGCAGACAGGACGGGGGGAGTTATGAGCAGTACTTC
CDR3 length: 16; J gene: TRBJ1-6; D gene: .; V gene: TRBV15; clone size: .; CDR3 protein: CATSRPPRQGGSPLHF; CDR3 DNA: TGTGCCACCAGCAGACCACCCCGCCAGGGAGGTTCACCCCTCCACTTT
CDR3 length: 14; J gene: TRBJ2-7; D gene: TRBD2; V gene: TRBV6-5; clone size: .; CDR3 protein: CATGRAGGSYEQYF; CDR3 DNA: TGTGCCACAGGTCGGGCGGGGGGTTCCTACGAGCAGTACTTC
CDR3 length: 16; J gene: TRBJ1-5; D gene: .; V gene: TRBV4-2; clone size: once; CDR3 protein: CASSQTDSAVGQPQHF; CDR3 DNA: TGTGCCAGCAGCCAGACCGACAGTGCGGTGGGACAGCCCCAGCATTTT
CDR3 length: 14; J gene: TRBJ2-2; D gene: .; V gene: TRBV7-7; clone size: .; CDR3 protein: CASSLLDGTGELFF; CDR3 DNA: TGTGCTAGCAGCTTATTAGACGGGACCGGGGAGCTGTTTTTT
CDR3 length: 15; J gene: TRBJ2-7; D gene: .; V gene: TRBV27; clone size: .; CDR3 protein: CASSFAGTLPYEQYF; CDR3 DNA: TGTGCCAGCAGTTTCGCGGGGACTCTCCCCTACGAGCAGTACTTC
CDR3 length: 16; J gene: TRBJ2-5; D gene: TRBD2; V gene: TRBV30; clone size: .; CDR3 protein: CAWNSGLAGGLKTQYF; CDR3 DNA: TGTGCCTGGAATAGTGGACTAGCGGGGGGGCTGAAGACCCAGTACTTC
CDR3 length: 16; J gene: TRBJ2-7; D gene: TRBD2; V gene: TRBV19; clone size: .; CDR3 protein: CASSIGTSGVTYEQYF; CDR3 DNA: TGTGCCAGTAGTATAGGGACTAGCGGGGTAACCTACGAGCAGTACTTC
CDR3 length: 15; J gene: TRBJ1-5; D gene: .; V gene: TRBV2; clone size: .; CDR3 protein: CASSEKGIGDQPQHF; CDR3 DNA: TGTGCCAGCAGTGAAAAAGGGATCGGGGATCAGCCCCAGCATTTT
CDR3 length: 14; J gene: TRBJ2-5; D gene: .; V gene: TRBV28; clone size: once; CDR3 protein: CASSLYLPRETQYF; CDR3 DNA: TGTGCCAGCAGTTTATATTTGCCGAGGGAGACCCAGTACTTC
CDR3 length: 12; J gene: TRBJ1-1; D gene: .; V gene: TRBV6-1; clone size: .; CDR3 protein: CASRTQGLEAFF; CDR3 DNA: TGTGCCAGCAGGACACAGGGTCTCGAAGCTTTCTTT
CDR3 length: 12; J gene: TRBJ1-6; D gene: .; V gene: TRBV6-5; clone size: .; CDR3 protein: CASSSRNSPLHF; CDR3 DNA: TGTGCCAGCAGTTCCAGAAATTCACCCCTCCACTTT
CDR3 length: 16; J gene: TRBJ1-1; D gene: .; V gene: TRBV7-7; clone size: .; CDR3 protein: CASSPYPGGANTEAFF; CDR3 DNA: TGTGCTAGCAGCCCGTACCCCGGCGGCGCGAACACTGAAGCTTTCTTT
CDR3 length: 16; J gene: TRBJ2-7; D gene: TRBD2; V gene: TRBV2; clone size: .; CDR3 protein: CASTPGRGLAGGEQYF; CDR3 DNA: TGTGCCAGCACCCCGGGTCGCGGGCTAGCGGGGGGTGAGCAGTACTTC
CDR3 length: 11; J gene: TRBJ2-7; D gene: .; V gene: TRBV6-5; clone size: .; CDR3 protein: CASSREFEQYF; CDR3 DNA: TGTGCCAGCAGTAGGGAGTTCGAGCAGTACTTC
CDR3 length: 15; J gene: TRBJ2-7; D gene: TRBD1; V gene: TRBV5-5; clone size: .; CDR3 protein: CASSLRTGEKREQYF; CDR3 DNA: TGTGCCAGCAGCTTAAGGACAGGGGAGAAGCGGGAGCAGTACTTC
CDR3 length: 16; J gene: TRBJ2-7; D gene: .; V gene: TRBV18; clone size: .; CDR3 protein: CASSPSQGRHSYEQYF; CDR3 DNA: TGTGCCAGCTCACCATCGCAGGGCCGGCACTCCTACGAGCAGTACTTC
CDR3 length: 16; J gene: TRBJ2-7; D gene: TRBD1; V gene: TRBV27; clone size: .; CDR3 protein: CASSLIGGDRAGEQYF; CDR3 DNA: TGTGCCAGCAGTTTAATCGGCGGGGACAGGGCTGGCGAGCAGTACTTC